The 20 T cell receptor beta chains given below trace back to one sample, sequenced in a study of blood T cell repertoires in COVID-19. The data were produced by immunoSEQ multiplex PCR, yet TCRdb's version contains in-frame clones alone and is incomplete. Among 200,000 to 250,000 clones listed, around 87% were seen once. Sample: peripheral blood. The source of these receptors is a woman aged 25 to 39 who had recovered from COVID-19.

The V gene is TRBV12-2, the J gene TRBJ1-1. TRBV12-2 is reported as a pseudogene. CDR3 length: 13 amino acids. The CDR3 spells CASRGGRNTEAFF. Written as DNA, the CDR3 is TGTGCAAGTCGTGGCGGCAGAAACACTGAAGCTTTCTTT.

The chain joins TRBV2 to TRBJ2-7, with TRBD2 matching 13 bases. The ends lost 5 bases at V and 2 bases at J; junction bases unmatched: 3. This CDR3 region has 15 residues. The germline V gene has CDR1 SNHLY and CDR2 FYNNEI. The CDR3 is CASSKGLAGPYEQYF. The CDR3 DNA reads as TGTGCCAGCAGTAAGGGACTAGCGGGGCCCTACGAGCAGTACTTC.

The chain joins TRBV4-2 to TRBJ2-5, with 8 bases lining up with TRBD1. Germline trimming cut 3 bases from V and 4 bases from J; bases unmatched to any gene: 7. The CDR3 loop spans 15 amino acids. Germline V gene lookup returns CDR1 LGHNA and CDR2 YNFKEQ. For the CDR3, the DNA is TGTGCCAGCAGCCATGCGGGACAGGAGGGAGAGACCCAGTACTTC. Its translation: CASSHAGQEGETQYF.

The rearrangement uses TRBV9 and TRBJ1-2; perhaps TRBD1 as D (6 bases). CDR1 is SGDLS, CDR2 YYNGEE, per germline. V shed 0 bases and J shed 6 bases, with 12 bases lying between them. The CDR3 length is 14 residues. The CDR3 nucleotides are TGTGCCAGCAGCGTAGCTTCCAGGGGCCATGGCTACACCTTC. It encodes CASSVASRGHGYTF.

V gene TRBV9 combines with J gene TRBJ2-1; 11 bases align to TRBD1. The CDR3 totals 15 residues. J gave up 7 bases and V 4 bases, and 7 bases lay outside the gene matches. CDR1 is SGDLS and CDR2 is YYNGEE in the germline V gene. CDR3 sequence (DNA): TGTGCCAGCAGCATACGGACAGGGGGCGCGAATGAGCAGTTCTTC. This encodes CASSIRTGGANEQFF.

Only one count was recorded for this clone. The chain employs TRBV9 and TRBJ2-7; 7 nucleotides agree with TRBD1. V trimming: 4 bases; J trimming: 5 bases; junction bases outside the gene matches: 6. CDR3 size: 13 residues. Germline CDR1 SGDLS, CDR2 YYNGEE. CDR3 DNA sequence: TGTGCCAGCAGCCATGGACAGGTCGACGAGCAGTACTTC. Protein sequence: CASSHGQVDEQYF.

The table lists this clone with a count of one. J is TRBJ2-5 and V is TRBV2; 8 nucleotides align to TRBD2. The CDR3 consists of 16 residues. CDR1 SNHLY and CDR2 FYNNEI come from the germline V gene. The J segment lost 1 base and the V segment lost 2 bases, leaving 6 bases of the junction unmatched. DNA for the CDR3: TGTGCCAGCAGTGAACCGAGCGGGGGTGGCCAAGAGACCCAGTACTTC. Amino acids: CASSEPSGGGQETQYF.

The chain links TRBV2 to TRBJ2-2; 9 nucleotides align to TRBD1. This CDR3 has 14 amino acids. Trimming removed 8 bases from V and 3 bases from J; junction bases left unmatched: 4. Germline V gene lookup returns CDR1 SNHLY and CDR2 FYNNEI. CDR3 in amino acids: CASGGQGYTGELFF. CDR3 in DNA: TGTGCCAGCGGGGGACAGGGATACACCGGGGAGCTGTTTTTT.

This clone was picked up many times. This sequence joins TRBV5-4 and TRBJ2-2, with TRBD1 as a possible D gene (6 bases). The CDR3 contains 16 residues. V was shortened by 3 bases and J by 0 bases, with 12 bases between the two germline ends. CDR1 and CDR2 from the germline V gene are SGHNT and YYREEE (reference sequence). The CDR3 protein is CASSSGTHANTGELFF. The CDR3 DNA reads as TGTGCCAGCAGCTCAGGGACACACGCGAACACCGGGGAGCTGTTTTTT.

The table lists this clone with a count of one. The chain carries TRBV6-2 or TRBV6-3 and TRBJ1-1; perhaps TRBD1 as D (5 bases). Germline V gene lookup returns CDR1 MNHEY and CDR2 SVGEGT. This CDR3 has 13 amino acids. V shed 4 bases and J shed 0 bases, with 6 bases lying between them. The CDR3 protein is CASSWTMNTEAFF. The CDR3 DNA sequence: TGTGCCAGCAGTTGGACAATGAACACTGAAGCTTTCTTT.

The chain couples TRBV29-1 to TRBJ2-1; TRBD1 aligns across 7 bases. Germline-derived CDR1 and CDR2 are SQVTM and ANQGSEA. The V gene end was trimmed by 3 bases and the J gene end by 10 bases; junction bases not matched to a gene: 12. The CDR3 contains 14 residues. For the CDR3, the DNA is TGCAGCGTTGACAGTGTAGGGGGCTCACTCGAGCAGTTCTTC. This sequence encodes CSVDSVGGSLEQFF.

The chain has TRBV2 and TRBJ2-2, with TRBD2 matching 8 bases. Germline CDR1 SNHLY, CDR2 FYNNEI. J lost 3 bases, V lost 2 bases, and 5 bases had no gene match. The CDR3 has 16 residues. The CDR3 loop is CASSERGGGYTGELFF. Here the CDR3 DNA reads TGTGCCAGCAGTGAACGCGGCGGGGGGTACACCGGGGAGCTGTTTTTT.

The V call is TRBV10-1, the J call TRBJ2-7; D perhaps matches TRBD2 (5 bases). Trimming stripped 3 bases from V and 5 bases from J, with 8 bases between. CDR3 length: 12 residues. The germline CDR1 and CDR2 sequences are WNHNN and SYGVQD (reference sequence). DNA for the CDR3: TGCGCCAGCAGTGATCGGGGTCACGAGCAGTACTTC. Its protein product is CASSDRGHEQYF.

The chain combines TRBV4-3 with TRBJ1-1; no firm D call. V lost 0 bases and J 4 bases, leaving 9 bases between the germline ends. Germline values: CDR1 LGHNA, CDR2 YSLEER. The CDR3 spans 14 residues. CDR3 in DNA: TGCGCCAGCAGCCAAGATATGGCTAGCACTGAAGCTTTCTTT. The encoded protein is CASSQDMASTEAFF.

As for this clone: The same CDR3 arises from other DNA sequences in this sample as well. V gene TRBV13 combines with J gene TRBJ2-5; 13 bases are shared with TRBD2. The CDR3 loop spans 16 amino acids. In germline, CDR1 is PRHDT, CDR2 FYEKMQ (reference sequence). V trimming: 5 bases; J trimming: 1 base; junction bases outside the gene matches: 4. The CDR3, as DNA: TGTGCCAGCAGCCCACGACTAGCGGGGGGCCAAGAGACCCAGTACTTC. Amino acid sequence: CASSPRLAGGQETQYF.

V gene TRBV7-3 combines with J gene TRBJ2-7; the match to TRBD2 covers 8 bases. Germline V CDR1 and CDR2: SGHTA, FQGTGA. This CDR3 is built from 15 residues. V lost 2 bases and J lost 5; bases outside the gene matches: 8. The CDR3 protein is CASSLWLAGRDEQYF. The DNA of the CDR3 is TGTGCCAGCAGCTTATGGCTAGCGGGCAGGGACGAGCAGTACTTC.

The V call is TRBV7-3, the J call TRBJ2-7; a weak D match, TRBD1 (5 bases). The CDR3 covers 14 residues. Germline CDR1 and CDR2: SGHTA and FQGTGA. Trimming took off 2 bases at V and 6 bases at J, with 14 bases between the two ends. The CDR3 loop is CASSLAGAKGEQYF. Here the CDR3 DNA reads TGTGCCAGCAGCTTAGCTGGGGCAAAGGGCGAGCAGTACTTC.

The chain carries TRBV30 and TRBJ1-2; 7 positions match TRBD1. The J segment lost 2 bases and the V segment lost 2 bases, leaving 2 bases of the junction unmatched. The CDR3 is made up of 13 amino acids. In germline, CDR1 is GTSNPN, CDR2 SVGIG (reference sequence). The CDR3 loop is CAWSPQGNYGYTF. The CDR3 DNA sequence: TGTGCCTGGAGTCCACAGGGGAACTATGGCTACACCTTC.

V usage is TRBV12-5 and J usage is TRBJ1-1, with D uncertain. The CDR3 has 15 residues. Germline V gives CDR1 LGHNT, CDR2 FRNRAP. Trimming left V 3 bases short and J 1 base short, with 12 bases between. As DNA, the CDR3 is TGTGCTAGTGGTTTAAATTTCGGCGGGAACACTGAAGCTTTCTTT. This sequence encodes CASGLNFGGNTEAFF.

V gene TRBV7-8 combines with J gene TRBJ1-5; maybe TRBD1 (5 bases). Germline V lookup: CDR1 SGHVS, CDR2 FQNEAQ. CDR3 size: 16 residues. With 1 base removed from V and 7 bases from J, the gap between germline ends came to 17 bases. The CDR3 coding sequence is TGTGCCAGCAGCTTAGGGGGGGGAGCGGTGGGACAGCCCCAGCATTTT. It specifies CASSLGGGAVGQPQHF.